The table lists the clone carrying this TCR beta chain with a few counts. Its antigen remains unidentified. This sample was included in a study of shared clonotypes between healthy human individuals. Replicate sorted-subset PCRs were loaded with around 220 ng DNA, approximately 31,000 T cell genomes. Libraries were prepared by immunoSEQ multiplex PCR; TCRdb keeps only in-frame clonotypes and omits some of them. Seen here are a few million clones, around nine tenths observed once, and the top ten hold around 0.14%. The CDR3 spans 14 residues. V trimming: 6 bases; J trimming: 5 bases; junction bases outside the gene matches: 6. Per the germline V gene, CDR1 is MNHEY and CDR2 is SVGAGI. Overall study findings and caveats: Clonotype sharing levels among donors were expected to vary with sequencing depth.

The receptor was derived from a man younger than 35 in good health. The sample was naive CD4+ T cells sorted from blood. Noted subset: CD45RA+ positively selected. The rearrangement links TRBV6-5 to TRBJ1-5; 8 bases match TRBD1. CDR3 loop: CASSLGQGYQPQHF. The CDR3 coding sequence is TGTGCCAGCAGCCTTGGACAGGGCTATCAGCCCCAGCATTTT.